The 13 T cell receptor beta chains below come from one sample, sequenced in a study of T cells in Graves' hyperthyroidism and ophthalmopathy. Authors of the study amplified TCR beta CDR3 regions from RNA transcripts. HTBI primers were employed in a first-round RT-PCR of the TCR CDR3. TCRdb re-called the multiplex PCR reads through MiXCR, storing one row per CDR3 protein. The table shows about 560,000 distinct CDR3 sequences, with roughly 17% occurring only once. What was sequenced was blood. The origin of the receptors is a woman between 18 and 29 years old with Graves' hyperthyroidism.

V is TRBV27 and J is TRBJ1-4; no reliable D call. The CDR3 consists of 16 residues. CDR1 and CDR2 (germline): MNHEY, SMNVEV (reference sequence). Trimming pared 4 bases from V and 4 bases from J, leaving 16 bases between. CDR3 nucleotide sequence: TGTGCCAGCAGTTCGTACCCCCCATCCTATAATGAAAAACTGTTTTTT. This codes for CASSSYPPSYNEKLFF.

This clonotype came up many times. J is TRBJ2-1 and V is TRBV7-2; 9 bases align to TRBD2. Germline loops: CDR1 SGHTA, CDR2 FQGNSA. The CDR3 extends over 17 amino acids. J gave up 9 bases and V 3 bases, and 15 bases lay outside the gene matches. For the CDR3, the DNA is TGTGCCAGCAGCTTCTACTCTCCGGGACTAGCAGGAGGTGAGCAGTTCTTC. This codes for CASSFYSPGLAGGEQFF.

This clonotype came up a few times. The chain recombines TRBV3-1 with TRBJ2-2, with 9 bases that match TRBD2. Trimming removed 1 base from V and 4 bases from J; junction bases left unmatched: 7. Germline CDR1 and CDR2: LGHDT and YNNKEL (reference sequence). The CDR3 extends over 17 amino acids. DNA of the CDR3: TGTGCCAGCAGCCAAGGCGGGCTAGCGGGGATCACCGGGGAGCTGTTTTTT. Amino acid sequence: CASSQGGLAGITGELFF.

This chain uses TRBV14 with TRBJ2-3; tentatively, D is TRBD2 (5 bases). V was clipped by 3 bases and J by 2 bases, with 12 bases between them. The CDR3 is made up of 15 amino acids. Per the germline V gene, CDR1 is SGHDN and CDR2 is FVKESK. CDR3 loop: CASSHGGSSTDTQYF. The DNA of the CDR3 is TGTGCCAGCAGCCATGGAGGTTCCTCCACAGATACGCAGTATTTT.

This chain uses TRBV4-1 with TRBJ2-1; 7 nucleotides line up with TRBD1. Germline V gene sequence: CDR1 MGHRA, CDR2 YSYEKL. The junction had 8 bases not matched to a gene; V was cut back by 2 bases and J by 4 bases. This CDR3 contains 16 residues. CDR3 protein: CASSQPTGVAYNEQFF. The CDR3 DNA is TGCGCCAGCAGCCAACCTACAGGGGTAGCGTACAATGAGCAGTTCTTC.

This clonotype was seen only a few times. The chain links TRBV19 to TRBJ2-7; TRBD2 matches 7 bases. Germline trimming cut 3 bases from V and 2 bases from J; bases unmatched to any gene: 7. The germline V gene encodes CDR1 LNHDA and CDR2 SQIVND (reference sequence). This CDR3 contains 15 residues. The CDR3 is CASSMVRGLPYEQYF. The CDR3 DNA follows: TGTGCCAGTAGTATGGTAAGGGGACTACCCTACGAGCAGTACTTC.

Turning to this clonotype: One junction end disagrees with the germline gene, perhaps due to a read error. This sequence joins TRBV12-3 or TRBV12-4 and TRBJ1-1; a possible D gene is TRBD1 (6 bases). The CDR3 runs 13 residues. CDR3 residues: CATQTGLNAEAFF. CDR3 DNA sequence: TGTGCCACCCAGACAGGCTTGAACGCTGAAGCTTTCTTT.

This clonotype has a handful of counts. The rearrangement uses TRBV5-4 and TRBJ2-2; 13 bases align to TRBD2. V dropped 4 bases and J dropped 5; count of bases not matched to a gene: 8. CDR3 length: 17 amino acids. Germline V lookup: CDR1 SGHNT, CDR2 YYREEE (reference sequence). CDR3 sequence reads: CASSRLAGGEWTGELFF. The CDR3 coding sequence is TGTGCCAGCAGCCGACTAGCGGGAGGCGAGTGGACCGGGGAGCTGTTTTTT.

The rearrangement uses TRBV2 and TRBJ1-6, with 7 nucleotides matching TRBD1. In germline, CDR1 is SNHLY, CDR2 FYNNEI. The CDR3 has 14 residues. After removal of 7 bases from V and 10 bases from J, the junction contained 10 bases not matched to a gene. CDR3 residues: CASTRGAGGSPLHF. CDR3 in DNA: TGTGCCAGCACCCGAGGGGCAGGGGGGTCACCCCTCCACTTT.

This clonotype was seen repeatedly, ten times or more. V is TRBV12-3 or TRBV12-4 and J is TRBJ2-1; 11 nucleotides agree with TRBD1. This CDR3 region has 14 residues. The trim removed 4 bases at V and 7 bases at J, leaving 3 bases unmatched. DNA of the CDR3: TGTGCCAGCAGTTCCGGGACAGGGGGAAATGAGCAGTTCTTC. Protein sequence: CASSSGTGGNEQFF.

Only a few counts were recorded for this clonotype. The J gene is TRBJ2-4, the V gene TRBV2; TRBD2 might be the D (5 bases). The V gene's germline CDR1 is SNHLY and CDR2 FYNNEI. V was cut by 7 bases and J by 5 bases, with 15 bases left in between. CDR3 length: 14 residues. The CDR3 DNA sequence: TGTGCCAGCAACGAGGGTCTTTACCAAAACATTCAGTACTTC. It specifies CASNEGLYQNIQYF. Full variable domain (rest looked up from reference TRBV2 and TRBJ2-4): EPEVTQTPSHQVTQMGQEVILRCVPISNHLYFYWYRQILGQKVEFLVSFYNNEISEKSEIFDDQFSVERPDGSNFTLKIRSTKLEDSAMYFCASNEGLYQNIQYFGAGTRLSVL.

This clonotype was recorded at least ten times. The gene calls are TRBV28 and TRBJ2-7, with D maybe TRBD2 (5 bases). The V and J ends lost 6 bases and 3 bases respectively, with 15 bases between them. Germline V gene lookup returns CDR1 MDHEN and CDR2 SYDVKM. The CDR3 has 14 amino acids. CDR3 loop: CASRQPERYYEQYF. CDR3 bases: TGTGCCAGCAGACAACCTGAGCGGTACTACGAGCAGTACTTC.

This clonotype was recorded at least ten times. This CDR3 reads CASSFTSGIYEQYF. The CDR3 DNA follows: TGTGCCAGCAGCTTCACTAGCGGGATCTACGAGCAGTACTTC. V is TRBV3-1 and J is TRBJ2-7; TRBD2 matches 10 bases. Germline assignment: CDR1 LGHDT and CDR2 YNNKEL (reference sequence). Germline trimming cut 5 bases from V and 3 bases from J; bases unmatched to any gene: 4. This CDR3 has 14 residues.